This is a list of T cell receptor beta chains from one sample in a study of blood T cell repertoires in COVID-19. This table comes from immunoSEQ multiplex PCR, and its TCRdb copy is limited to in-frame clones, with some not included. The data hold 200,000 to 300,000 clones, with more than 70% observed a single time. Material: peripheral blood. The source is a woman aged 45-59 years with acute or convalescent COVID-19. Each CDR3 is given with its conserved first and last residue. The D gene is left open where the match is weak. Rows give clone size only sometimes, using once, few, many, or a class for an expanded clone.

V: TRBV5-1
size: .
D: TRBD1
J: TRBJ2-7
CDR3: CASSSGRQGGIYEQYF
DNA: TGCGCCAGCAGCTCGGGGAGACAGGGGGGAATCTACGAGCAGTACTTC

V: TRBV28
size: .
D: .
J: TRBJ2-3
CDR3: CASRDSSTDTQYF
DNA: TGTGCCAGCAGGGACTCGAGCACAGATACGCAGTATTTT

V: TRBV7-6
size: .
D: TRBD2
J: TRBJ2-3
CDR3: CASSYTSGSLADTQYF
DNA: TGTGCCAGCAGCTATACTAGCGGGAGTTTGGCAGATACGCAGTATTTT

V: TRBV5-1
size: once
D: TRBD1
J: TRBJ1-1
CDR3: CASNEGQVNTEAFF
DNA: TGCGCCAGCAACGAGGGACAGGTGAACACTGAAGCTTTCTTT

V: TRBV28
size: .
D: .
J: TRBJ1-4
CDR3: CASSTQGTDEKLFF
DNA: TGTGCCAGCAGTACACAGGGAACGGATGAAAAACTGTTTTTT

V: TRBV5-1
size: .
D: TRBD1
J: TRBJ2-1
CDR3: CASSIAGTGGERDEQFF
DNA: TGCGCCAGCAGCATAGCCGGGACAGGGGGTGAGAGGGATGAGCAGTTCTTC

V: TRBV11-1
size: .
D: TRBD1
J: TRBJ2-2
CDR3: CASSLRTGGDTGELFF
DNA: TGTGCCAGCAGCCTCCGGACAGGGGGCGACACCGGGGAGCTGTTTTTT

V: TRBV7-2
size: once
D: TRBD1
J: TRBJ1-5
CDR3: CASSPQGNQPQHF
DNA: TGTGCCAGCAGCCCACAGGGGAATCAGCCCCAGCATTTT

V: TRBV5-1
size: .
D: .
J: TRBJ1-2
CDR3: CASSQDPPVYGYTF
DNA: TGCGCCAGCAGCCAGGATCCGCCCGTTTATGGCTACACCTTC

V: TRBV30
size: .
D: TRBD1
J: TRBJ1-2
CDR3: CAWSISGTGGYGYTF
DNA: TGTGCCTGGAGTATATCCGGGACAGGGGGCTATGGCTACACCTTC

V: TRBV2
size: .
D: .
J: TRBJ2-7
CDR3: CASSEAPRTEQYF
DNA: TGTGCCAGCAGTGAAGCGCCTAGAACCGAGCAGTACTTC

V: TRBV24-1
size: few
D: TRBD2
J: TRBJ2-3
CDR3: CATSPGGKTDTQYF
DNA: TGTGCCACCTCCCCGGGAGGAAAAACAGATACGCAGTATTTT

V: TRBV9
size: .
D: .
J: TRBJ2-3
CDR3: CASSVGPYYTLGDTQYF
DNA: TGTGCCAGCAGCGTAGGGCCGTACTACACCTTAGGAGATACGCAGTATTTT

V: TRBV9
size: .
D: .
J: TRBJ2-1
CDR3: CASGGPNEQFF
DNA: TGTGCCAGCGGAGGACCCAATGAGCAGTTCTTC

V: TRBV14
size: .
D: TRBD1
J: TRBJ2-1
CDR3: CASSLGQNNEQFF
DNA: TGTGCCAGCAGCCTGGGACAGAACAATGAGCAGTTCTTC

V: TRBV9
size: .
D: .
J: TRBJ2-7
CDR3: CASSKSSGLYEQYF
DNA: TGTGCCAGCAGCAAATCCAGTGGACTCTACGAGCAGTACTTC

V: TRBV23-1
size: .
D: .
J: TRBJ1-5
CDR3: CASSQSCVQLSNQPQHF
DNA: TGCGCCAGCAGTCAATCCTGTGTACAGCTTAGCAATCAGCCCCAGCATTTT

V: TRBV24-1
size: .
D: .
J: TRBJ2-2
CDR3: CATSPQTLNTGELFF
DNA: TGTGCCACCAGTCCCCAGACACTGAACACCGGGGAGCTGTTTTTT

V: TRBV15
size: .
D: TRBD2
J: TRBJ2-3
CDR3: CATSTSSGWTDTQYF
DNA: TGTGCCACCAGCACTTCTAGCGGTTGGACAGATACGCAGTATTTT

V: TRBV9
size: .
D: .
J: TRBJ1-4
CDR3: CASNPWGRSDEKLFF
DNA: TGTGCCAGCAACCCCTGGGGGCGTTCGGATGAAAAACTGTTTTTT

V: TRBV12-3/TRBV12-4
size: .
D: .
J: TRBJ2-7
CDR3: CASIRAGSYEQYF
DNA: TGTGCCAGCATCCGGGCGGGCTCCTACGAGCAGTACTTC

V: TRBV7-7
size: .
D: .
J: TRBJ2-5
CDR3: CASSPTSGGPSTQYF
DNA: TGTGCTAGCAGCCCCACCTCGGGGGGCCCGTCAACCCAGTACTTC

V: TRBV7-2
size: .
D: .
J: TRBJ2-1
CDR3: CASSLVGGFSANEQFF
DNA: TGTGCCAGCAGCTTAGTAGGTGGATTTAGCGCCAATGAGCAGTTCTTC

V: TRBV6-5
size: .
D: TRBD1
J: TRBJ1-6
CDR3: CASSNQGANSPLHF
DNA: TGTGCCAGCAGCAACCAGGGGGCAAATTCACCCCTCCACTTT

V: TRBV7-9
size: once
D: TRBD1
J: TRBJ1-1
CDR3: CASSLGRTGDTEAFF
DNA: TGTGCCAGCAGCTTAGGTAGGACAGGGGACACTGAAGCTTTCTTT

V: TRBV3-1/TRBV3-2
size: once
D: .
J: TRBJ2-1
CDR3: CASSLLVGGNEQFF
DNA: TGTGCCAGCAGCCTACTCGTCGGGGGTAATGAGCAGTTCTTC

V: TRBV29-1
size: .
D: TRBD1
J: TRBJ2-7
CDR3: CSVGGRMGQQLSYEQYF
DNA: TGCAGCGTTGGTGGCAGGATGGGACAGCAACTTAGTTACGAGCAGTACTTC

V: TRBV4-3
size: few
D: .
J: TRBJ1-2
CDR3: CASSHASGRYGYTF
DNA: TGCGCCAGCAGCCACGCCTCGGGAAGGTATGGCTACACCTTC

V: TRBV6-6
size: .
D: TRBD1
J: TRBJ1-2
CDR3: CASRDGTGGDYGYTF
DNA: TGTGCCAGCAGGGACGGGACAGGGGGAGACTATGGCTACACCTTC

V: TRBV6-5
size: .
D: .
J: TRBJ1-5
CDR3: CASSYRRGNQPQHF
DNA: TGTGCCAGCAGTTATCGGCGGGGCAATCAGCCCCAGCATTTT

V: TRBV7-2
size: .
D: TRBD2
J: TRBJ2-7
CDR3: CASSSGLAGDLDEQYF
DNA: TGTGCCAGCAGCTCGGGACTAGCGGGAGATCTGGACGAGCAGTACTTC

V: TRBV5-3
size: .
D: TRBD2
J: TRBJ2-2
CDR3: CARSVLAGGTSGELFF
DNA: TGTGCCAGAAGCGTACTAGCGGGAGGCACCTCCGGGGAGCTGTTTTTT

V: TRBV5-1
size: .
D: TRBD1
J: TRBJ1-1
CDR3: CASRTGTGNTEAFF
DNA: TGCGCCAGCAGGACCGGGACAGGGAACACTGAAGCTTTCTTT

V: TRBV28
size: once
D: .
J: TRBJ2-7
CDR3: CASAISGYEQYF
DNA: TGTGCCAGCGCGATCTCCGGGTACGAGCAGTACTTC

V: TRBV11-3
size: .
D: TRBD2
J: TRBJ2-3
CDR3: CASSSPTGTSGRERTDTQYF
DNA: TGTGCCAGCAGCTCGCCCACCGGGACTAGCGGGAGGGAGAGGACAGATACGCAGTATTTT

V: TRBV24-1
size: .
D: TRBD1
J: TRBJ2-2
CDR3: CATSDLRDRDTGELFF
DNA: TGTGCCACCAGTGATTTACGCGACAGGGACACCGGGGAGCTGTTTTTT

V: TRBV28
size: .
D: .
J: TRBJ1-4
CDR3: CASSSNGGGDEKLFF
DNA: TGTGCCAGCAGCTCAAACGGGGGAGGGGATGAAAAACTGTTTTTT

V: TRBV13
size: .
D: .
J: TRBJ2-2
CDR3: CASSLGELYTGELFF
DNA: TGTGCCAGCAGCTTAGGGGAGCTGTACACCGGGGAGCTGTTTTTT

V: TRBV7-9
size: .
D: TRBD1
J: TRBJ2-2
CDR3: CASSWPNTGGDTGELFF
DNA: TGTGCCAGCAGCTGGCCCAATACAGGGGGTGACACCGGGGAGCTGTTTTTT

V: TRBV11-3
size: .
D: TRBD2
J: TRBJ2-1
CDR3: CASSLALAAEQFF
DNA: TGTGCCAGCAGCTTAGCACTAGCGGCTGAGCAGTTCTTC

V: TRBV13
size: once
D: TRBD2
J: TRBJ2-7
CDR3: CASSLLTTSPEQYF
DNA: TGTGCCAGCAGCCTACTGACGACTAGCCCCGAGCAGTACTTC

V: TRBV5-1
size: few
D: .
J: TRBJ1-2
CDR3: CASSLWGRANYGYTF
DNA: TGCGCCAGCAGCTTGTGGGGCAGGGCTAACTATGGCTACACCTTC

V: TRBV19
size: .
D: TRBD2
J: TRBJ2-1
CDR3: CASSPLGTSSYNEQFF
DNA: TGTGCCAGTAGTCCCCTTGGGACTAGCTCCTACAATGAGCAGTTCTTC

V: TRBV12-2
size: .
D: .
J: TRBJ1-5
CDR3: CASRLADRLGNQPQHF
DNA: TGTGCAAGTCGCTTAGCTGACAGGCTAGGCAATCAGCCCCAGCATTTT

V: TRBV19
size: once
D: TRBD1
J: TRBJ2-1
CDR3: CASSTATGGVGGEQFF
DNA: TGTGCCAGTAGTACCGCGACAGGGGGCGTAGGTGGTGAGCAGTTCTTC

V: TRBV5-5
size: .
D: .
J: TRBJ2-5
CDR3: CASRNGQLQETQYF
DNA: TGTGCCAGCAGGAACGGACAGCTGCAAGAGACCCAGTACTTC

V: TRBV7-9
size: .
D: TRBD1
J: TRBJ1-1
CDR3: CASSRGQVNTEAFF
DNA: TGTGCCAGCAGCCGAGGACAGGTGAACACTGAAGCTTTCTTT

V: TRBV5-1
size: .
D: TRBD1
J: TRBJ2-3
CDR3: CASRLGQNTDTQYF
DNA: TGCGCCAGCAGACTGGGACAGAACACAGATACGCAGTATTTT

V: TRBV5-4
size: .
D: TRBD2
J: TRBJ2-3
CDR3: CASRGGTVTDTQYF
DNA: TGTGCCAGCAGGGGGGGGACTGTGACAGATACGCAGTATTTT

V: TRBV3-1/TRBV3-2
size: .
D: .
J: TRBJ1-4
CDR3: CASSRDINEKLFF
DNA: TGTGCCAGCAGCCGGGACATTAATGAAAAACTGTTTTTT

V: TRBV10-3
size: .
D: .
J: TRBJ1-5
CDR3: CAISRESAQPQHF
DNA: TGTGCCATCAGCAGGGAATCGGCTCAGCCCCAGCATTTT

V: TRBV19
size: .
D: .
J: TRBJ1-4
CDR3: CASSIRGATNEKLFF
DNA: TGTGCCAGTAGTATCCGGGGGGCGACTAATGAAAAACTGTTTTTT